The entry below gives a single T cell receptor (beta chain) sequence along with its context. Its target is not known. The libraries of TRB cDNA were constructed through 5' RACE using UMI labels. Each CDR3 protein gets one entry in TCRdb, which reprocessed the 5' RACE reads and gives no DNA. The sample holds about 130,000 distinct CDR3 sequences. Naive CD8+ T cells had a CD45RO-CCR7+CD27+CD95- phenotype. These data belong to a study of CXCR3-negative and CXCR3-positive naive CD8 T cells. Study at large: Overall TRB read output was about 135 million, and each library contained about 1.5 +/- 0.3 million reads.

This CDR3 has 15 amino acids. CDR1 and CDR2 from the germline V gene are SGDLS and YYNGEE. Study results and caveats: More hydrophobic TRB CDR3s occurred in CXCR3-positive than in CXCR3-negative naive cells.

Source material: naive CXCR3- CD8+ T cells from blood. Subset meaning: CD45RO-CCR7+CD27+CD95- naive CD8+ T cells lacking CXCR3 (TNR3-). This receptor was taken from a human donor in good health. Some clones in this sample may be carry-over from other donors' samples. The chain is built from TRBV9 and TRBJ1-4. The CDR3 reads CASSVAGAVNEKLFF. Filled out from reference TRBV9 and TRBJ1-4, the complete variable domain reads DSGVTQTPKHLITATGQRVTLRCSPRSGDLSVYWYQQSLDQGLQFLIQYYNGEERAKGNILERFSAQQFPDLHSELNLSSLELGDSALYFCASSVAGAVNEKLFFGSGTQLSVL.